What follows is one T cell receptor beta chain and its context. Ten or more counts support this clonotype. Its antigen has not been determined. Base qualities are not provided; no much larger clone lies one nucleotide away. The data were obtained in a study of CD8 T cells in ankylosing spondylitis (dated by TCRdb to 2015 to 2018). Regarding the complete study: To find TCR variants linked to disease, the study profiled T cell receptor beta repertoires in ankylosing spondylitis patients and healthy donors. The full study cohort comprised 20 to 30 ankylosing spondylitis patients and 85 to 120 healthy donors. Peripheral blood was sampled, and synovial fluid was additionally collected from ankylosing spondylitis patients. On the study overall, not on this receptor specifically: The disease-linked clones showed a CD8+ phenotype and occurred at relatively low frequencies in peripheral blood. The disease-linked clones were reported to be significantly enriched in matched synovial fluid samples from ankylosing spondylitis patients. Blood from ankylosing spondylitis patients appeared to be characterized by a TCR beta motif made up of several highly homologous amino acid variants. Some TCR beta motif variants had previously been reported in synovial fluid and blood of reactive arthritis patients, which suggested common disease-initiation mechanisms.

Sequencing was carried out with an Illumina MiSeq. Quantitative 5'-RACE with molecular barcodes was the method used to prepare the TCR beta libraries. Per the authors' processing: A new computational method based on a probabilistic model of VDJ rearrangement was used to identify disease-linked TCR variants. The public reads were reanalyzed by TCRdb: fastp trimming at Q25, MiXCR alignment, in-frame beta chains only. Entries that share a CDR3 protein sequence are merged under the most common genes and DNA. The V and J calls follow TCRdb's processing rather than the paper's. The sample has around 25,000 distinct CDR3 sequences on record, 10% to 15% of them singletons. The ten largest clones capture around 30% of the sample. The germline V gene (reference sequence) yields MNHEY for CDR1 and SMNVEV for CDR2. CDR3 length: 16 amino acids, cysteine to phenylalanine. The kept DNA is CDR3 alone, 48 bases in frame from the first base. After removal of 8 bases from V and 0 bases from J, the junction retains 10 bases not matched to a gene.

The V gene is TRBV27 and the J gene is TRBJ2-1; 7 junctional bases match TRBD2. The TCR was taken from a male donor with ankylosing spondylitis or in good health (not recorded which). The sequenced sample was blood. The CDR3 sequence is CASALSSGSSYNEQFF. The DNA is TGTGCCAGCGCCTTATCTAGCGGAAGCTCCTACAATGAGCAGTTCTTC.